Presented here are 9 T cell receptor beta chains from one specimen sequenced in a study of blood T cell repertoires in COVID-19 (TCRdb year 2020). The library was obtained by the immunoSEQ multiplex PCR assay. Entries here come from immuneACCESS through TCRdb and include only in-frame sequences with V and J called. Some clones fail to appear in such tables; in the studies checked, an unresolved V gene covers under half of the shortfall, and the cause of the remainder is unknown. Within this sample are around 240,000 clones, with about 83% of them counted one time only. Of the sample, about 8% falls within the top ten clones. The sample comprised peripheral blood. The receptors stem from a woman between 45 and 60 years old with acute or convalescent COVID-19.

The chain links TRBV6-6 to TRBJ2-5, with 9 bases that match TRBD1. Germline V gene lookup returns CDR1 MNHNY and CDR2 SVGAGI (reference sequence). This CDR3 region has 16 residues. V lost 3 bases to trimming and J lost 2 bases; unmatched junction nucleotides: 7. CDR3 in DNA: TGTGCCAGCAGTTATAAACAGGGGGCGAGGCAAGAGACCCAGTACTTC. Its protein product is CASSYKQGARQETQYF.

The chain links TRBV28 to TRBJ2-7; TRBD2 might be the D (5 bases). Germline V gene lookup returns CDR1 MDHEN and CDR2 SYDVKM. This CDR3 is 13 amino acids long. Trimming removed 4 bases from V and 0 bases from J, with 7 bases in between. The CDR3 sequence is CASSSGDSYEQYF. The CDR3 nucleotides are TGTGCCAGCAGTTCCGGGGACTCCTACGAGCAGTACTTC. Full variable domain (remainder filled in from reference TRBV28 and TRBJ2-7): DVKVTQSSRYLVKRTGEKVFLECVQDMDHENMFWYRQDPGLGLRLIYFSYDVKMKEKGDIPEGYSVSREKKERFSLILESASTNQTSMYLCASSSGDSYEQYFGPGTRLTVT.

The V gene is TRBV2, the J gene TRBJ1-3, with 9 bases identical to TRBD1. The junction had 6 bases not matched to a gene; V was cut back by 3 bases and J by 3 bases. The CDR3 length is 16 residues. Germline CDR1 reads SNHLY; CDR2 reads FYNNEI. This CDR3 is CASSEGQGLSGNTIYF. CDR3 sequence (DNA): TGTGCCAGCAGTGAGGGACAGGGCCTGAGTGGAAACACCATATATTTT.

The chain is built from TRBV4-2 and TRBJ2-5; 12 bases are shared with TRBD2. Looked up from germline, CDR1 is LGHNA and CDR2 is YNFKEQ. This CDR3 has 17 amino acids. J gave up 5 bases and V 4 bases, and 11 bases lay outside the gene matches. The CDR3 sequence: CASSPTGLAGPGETQYF. The CDR3 DNA follows: TGTGCCAGCAGCCCCACCGGACTAGCGGGGCCCGGGGAGACCCAGTACTTC.

The chain joins TRBV30 to TRBJ2-2; 7 bases fit TRBD1. Looked up from germline, CDR1 is GTSNPN and CDR2 is SVGIG (reference sequence). V lost 0 bases to trimming and J lost 5 bases; unmatched junction nucleotides: 3. This CDR3 has 14 amino acids. CDR3 sequence reads: CAWSVQQGTGELFF. DNA of the CDR3: TGTGCCTGGAGTGTACAACAGGGGACCGGGGAGCTGTTTTTT.

The CDR3 nucleotides are TGTGCCAGCAGCGTAAATACTAGGAACAATGAGCAGTTCTTC. Translation: CASSVNTRNNEQFF. The rearrangement links TRBV7-9 to TRBJ2-1, with D possibly being TRBD2 (5 bases). Germline CDR1 is SEHNR and CDR2 is FQNEAQ (reference sequence). With 5 bases removed from V and 5 bases from J, the gap between germline ends came to 13 bases. The CDR3 extends over 14 amino acids.

This rearrangement joins TRBV28 to TRBJ2-2, with D tentatively TRBD2 (7 bases). The germline V gene encodes CDR1 MDHEN and CDR2 SYDVKM. The V end was cut by 6 bases, the J end by 7 bases, with 15 bases between. This CDR3 comprises 14 residues. CDR3 sequence (DNA): TGTGCCAGCAGCCAACAGGGAGGGAGCGGGGAGCTGTTTTTT. As protein: CASSQQGGSGELFF. Filled out from reference TRBV28 and TRBJ2-2, the complete variable domain reads DVKVTQSSRYLVKRTGEKVFLECVQDMDHENMFWYRQDPGLGLRLIYFSYDVKMKEKGDIPEGYSVSREKKERFSLILESASTNQTSMYLCASSQQGGSGELFFGEGSRLTVL.

The chain joins TRBV4-1 to TRBJ1-5; D perhaps matches TRBD1 (6 bases). CDR1 and CDR2 from the germline V gene are MGHRA and YSYEKL. The CDR3 covers 15 residues. V shed 1 base and J shed 4 bases, with 11 bases lying between them. The CDR3 protein is CASSQASGANQPQHF. DNA for the CDR3: TGCGCCAGCAGCCAAGCTTCAGGGGCGAATCAGCCCCAGCATTTT.

The rearrangement uses TRBV19 and TRBJ2-3, with a weak D call TRBD1 (7 bases). The germline V gene encodes CDR1 LNHDA and CDR2 SQIVND (reference sequence). This CDR3 region has 22 residues. V dropped 5 bases and J dropped 0 bases, with 33 bases sitting between them. CDR3 DNA: TGTGCCAGTAGTTCCTCAATCCGCACTAGACAGGGACTGGACTCTAGCACAGATACGCAGTATTTT. It yields the protein CASSSSIRTRQGLDSSTDTQYF.